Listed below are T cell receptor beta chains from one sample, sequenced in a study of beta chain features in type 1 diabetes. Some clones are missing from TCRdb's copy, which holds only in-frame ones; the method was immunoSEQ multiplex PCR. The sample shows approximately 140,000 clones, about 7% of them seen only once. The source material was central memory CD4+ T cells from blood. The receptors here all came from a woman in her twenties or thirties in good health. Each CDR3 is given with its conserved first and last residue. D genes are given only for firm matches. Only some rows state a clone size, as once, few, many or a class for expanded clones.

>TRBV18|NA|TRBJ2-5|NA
CASSPYTGGETQYF
TGTGCCAGCTCACCATATACTGGGGGGGAGACCCAGTACTTC
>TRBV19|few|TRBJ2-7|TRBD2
CASSKGGLAGDSYEQYF
TGTGCCAGTAGTAAAGGAGGTCTAGCGGGAGATTCCTACGAGCAGTACTTC
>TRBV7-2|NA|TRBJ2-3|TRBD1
CASSFGWRQGTDTQYF
TGTGCCAGCAGCTTTGGCTGGAGACAGGGAACAGATACGCAGTATTTT
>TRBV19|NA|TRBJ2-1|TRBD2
CASSRIAGDAQFF
TGTGCCAGTAGTAGAATAGCGGGAGACGCGCAGTTCTTC
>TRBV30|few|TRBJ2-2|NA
CASRPGKGTGELFF
TGTGCCTCACGCCCAGGGAAAGGGACCGGGGAGCTGTTTTTT
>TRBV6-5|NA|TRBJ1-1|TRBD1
CASSWDRSTEAFF
TGTGCCAGCAGTTGGGACAGATCCACTGAAGCTTTCTTT
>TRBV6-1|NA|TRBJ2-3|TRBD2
CASSEQREEDTQYF
TGTGCCAGCAGTGAACAGCGGGAGGAAGATACGCAGTATTTT
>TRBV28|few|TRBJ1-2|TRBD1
CASSPGQANYGYTF
TGTGCCAGCAGCCCAGGACAGGCTAACTATGGCTACACCTTC
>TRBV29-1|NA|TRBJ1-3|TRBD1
CSVEAPPGQGFPTGNTIYF
TGCAGCGTTGAAGCTCCCCCGGGACAGGGGTTCCCAACTGGAAACACCATATATTTT
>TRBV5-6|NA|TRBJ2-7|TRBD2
CATQLAGGYEQYF
TGTGCCACCCAATTAGCGGGAGGCTACGAGCAGTACTTC
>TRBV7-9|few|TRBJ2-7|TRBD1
CASSLGTGVYEQYF
TGTGCCAGCAGCTTGGGGACAGGGGTTTACGAGCAGTACTTC
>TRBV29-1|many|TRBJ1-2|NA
CSVAQAAGYTF
TGCAGCGTTGCCCAGGCTGCAGGCTACACCTTC
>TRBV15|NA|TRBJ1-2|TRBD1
CATSRGLGTGVYGYTF
TGTGCCACCAGCAGAGGCCTCGGGACAGGGGTCTATGGCTACACCTTC
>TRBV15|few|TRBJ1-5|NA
CATSRDSVRATLQPQHF
TGTGCCACCAGCAGAGATTCGGTGCGGGCTACCCTTCAGCCCCAGCATTTT
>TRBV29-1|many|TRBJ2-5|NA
CSVGTEETQYF
TGCAGCGTTGGGACAGAAGAGACCCAGTACTTC
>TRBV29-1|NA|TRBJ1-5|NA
CSVGGAGANQPQHF
TGCAGCGTTGGAGGGGCAGGGGCAAATCAGCCCCAGCATTTT
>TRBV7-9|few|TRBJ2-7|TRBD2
CASSLASGSGYEQYF
TGTGCCAGCAGCTTAGCTAGCGGGAGTGGTTACGAGCAGTACTTC
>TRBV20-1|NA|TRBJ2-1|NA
CSASPRGEQFF
TGCAGTGCTAGCCCCCGGGGTGAGCAGTTCTTC
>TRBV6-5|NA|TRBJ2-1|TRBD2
CASSYGGSSYNEQFF
TGTGCCAGCAGTTACGGCGGGAGCTCCTACAATGAGCAGTTCTTC
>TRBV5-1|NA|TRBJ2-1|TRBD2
CASSLDGGRGEQFF
TGCGCCAGCAGCTTGGACGGCGGGAGGGGTGAGCAGTTCTTC
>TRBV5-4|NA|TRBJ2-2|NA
CASSLGGALNTGELFF
TGTGCCAGCAGCTTGGGCGGGGCTCTAAACACCGGGGAGCTGTTTTTT
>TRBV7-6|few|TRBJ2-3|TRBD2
CASSLGSWLAGGVDTQYF
TGTGCCAGCAGCTTAGGGAGTTGGCTAGCGGGAGGAGTAGATACGCAGTATTTT
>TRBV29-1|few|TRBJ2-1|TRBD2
CSVTSGSLRGLNEQFF
TGCAGCGTTACTAGCGGGAGCCTCAGAGGCCTCAATGAGCAGTTCTTC
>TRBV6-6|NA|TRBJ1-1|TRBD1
CASSPDRAEAFF
TGTGCCAGCAGCCCAGACAGGGCAGAAGCTTTCTTT
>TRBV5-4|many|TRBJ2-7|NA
CASSLGGEAYEQYF
TGTGCCAGCAGCTTGGGCGGGGAGGCCTACGAGCAGTACTTC
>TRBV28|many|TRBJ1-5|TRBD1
CASTSPSGTGLNQPQHF
TGTGCCAGCACCAGTCCATCCGGGACAGGGCTCAATCAGCCCCAGCATTTT